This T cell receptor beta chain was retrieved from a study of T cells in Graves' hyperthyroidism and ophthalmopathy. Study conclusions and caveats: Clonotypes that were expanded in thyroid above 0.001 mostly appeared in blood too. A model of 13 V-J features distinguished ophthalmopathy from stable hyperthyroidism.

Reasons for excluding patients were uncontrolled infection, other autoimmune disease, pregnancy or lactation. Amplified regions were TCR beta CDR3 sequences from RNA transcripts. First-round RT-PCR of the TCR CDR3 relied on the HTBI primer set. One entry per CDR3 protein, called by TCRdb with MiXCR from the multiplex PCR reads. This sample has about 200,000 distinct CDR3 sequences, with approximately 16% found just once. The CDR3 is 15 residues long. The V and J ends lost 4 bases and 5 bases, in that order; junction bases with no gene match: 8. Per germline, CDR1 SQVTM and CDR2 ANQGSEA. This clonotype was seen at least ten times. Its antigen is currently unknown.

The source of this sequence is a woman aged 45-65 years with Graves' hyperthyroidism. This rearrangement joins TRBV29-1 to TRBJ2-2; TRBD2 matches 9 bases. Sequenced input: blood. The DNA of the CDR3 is TGCAGCGTTGGAAGGGGACTAGCCTATACCGGGGAGCTGTTTTTT. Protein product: CSVGRGLAYTGELFF.